A single T cell receptor (beta chain) is shown here with its context. Its antigen is undetermined. Libraries for TCRalpha and TCRbeta carried sample barcodes and unique molecular identifiers via 5'RACE. TCRdb used MiXCR to reprocess the 5' RACE reads, holding one entry per CDR3 protein. The data hold hundreds of thousands of distinct CDR3 sequences, with approximately 16% observed a single time. J gave up 6 bases and V 0 bases, and 4 bases lay outside the gene matches. Germline lookup yields CDR1 MNHNS and CDR2 SASEGT. This CDR3 spans 15 amino acids. This specimen belongs to a study of T-cell memory formation after mild COVID-19. In the study overall: Largely donor-specific sequence clusters came from a couple of donors.

General study findings and limits: Memory cells collected pre-infection included some clones that later responded, suggesting cross-reactive memory joined. Clones that shrank (day 15 to 85) were balanced CD4/CD8, whereas later expanders leaned CD4+.

This TCR was sampled from a man aged 18-30 years who had mild COVID-19 (a few samples of this study predate the infection). Cell type and time point are not known. This sequence joins TRBV6-1 and TRBJ2-3; 9 bases line up with TRBD1. Material for sequencing was PBMCs or a T cell subset sorted from them (not recorded which). In DNA form, the CDR3 reads TGTGCCAGCAGTGAAGCGGGACAGGGTAGGGATACGCAGTATTTT. Translated: CASSEAGQGRDTQYF.